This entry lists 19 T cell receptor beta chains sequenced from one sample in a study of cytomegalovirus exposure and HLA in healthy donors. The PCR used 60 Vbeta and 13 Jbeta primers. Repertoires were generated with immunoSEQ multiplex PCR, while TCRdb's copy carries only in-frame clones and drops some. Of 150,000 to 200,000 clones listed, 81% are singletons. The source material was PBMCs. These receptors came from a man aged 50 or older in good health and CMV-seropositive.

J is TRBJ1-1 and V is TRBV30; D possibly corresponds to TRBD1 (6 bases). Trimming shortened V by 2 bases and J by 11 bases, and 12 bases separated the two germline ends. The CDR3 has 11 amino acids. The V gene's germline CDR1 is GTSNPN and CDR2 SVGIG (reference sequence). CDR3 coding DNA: TGTGCCTGGAGTCTGGACAGTCAGGCTTTCTTT. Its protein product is CAWSLDSQAFF.

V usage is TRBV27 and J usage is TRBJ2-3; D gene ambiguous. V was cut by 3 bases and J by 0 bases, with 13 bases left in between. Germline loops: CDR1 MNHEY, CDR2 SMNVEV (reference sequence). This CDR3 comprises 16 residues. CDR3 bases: TGTGCCAGCAGTTTCAATAGTATCCCTAGCACAGATACGCAGTATTTT. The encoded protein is CASSFNSIPSTDTQYF.

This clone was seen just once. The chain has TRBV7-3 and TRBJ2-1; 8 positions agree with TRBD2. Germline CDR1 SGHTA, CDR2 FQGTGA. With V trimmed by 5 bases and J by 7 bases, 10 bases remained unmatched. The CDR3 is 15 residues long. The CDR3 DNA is TGTGCCAGCAGCAACGCGGGGGGTCCGGTTAATGAGCAGTTCTTC. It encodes CASSNAGGPVNEQFF.

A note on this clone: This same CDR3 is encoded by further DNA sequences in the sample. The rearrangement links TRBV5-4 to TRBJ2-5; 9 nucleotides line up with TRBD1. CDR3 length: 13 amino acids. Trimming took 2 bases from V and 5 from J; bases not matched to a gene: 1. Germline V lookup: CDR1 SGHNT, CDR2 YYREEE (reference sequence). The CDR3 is CASSFGQGETQYF. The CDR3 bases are TGTGCCAGCAGCTTCGGACAGGGGGAGACCCAGTACTTC.

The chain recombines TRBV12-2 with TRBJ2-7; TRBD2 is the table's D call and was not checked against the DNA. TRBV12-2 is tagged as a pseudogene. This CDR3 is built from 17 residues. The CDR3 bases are TGTGCAAGTCGCCCCCTCGATGGCGGGAGGGCTCGGTACGAGCAGTACTTC. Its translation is CASRPLDGGRARYEQYF.

The DNA of the CDR3 is TGTGCCATCAGTGACGTGCGGTACAATGAGCAGTTCTTC. It yields the protein CAISDVRYNEQFF. This rearrangement joins TRBV10-3 to TRBJ2-1; D is ambiguous. The germline V and J ends were trimmed by 3 bases and 4 bases, with 7 bases remaining between them. This CDR3 has 13 amino acids. Germline loops: CDR1 ENHRY, CDR2 SYGVKD.

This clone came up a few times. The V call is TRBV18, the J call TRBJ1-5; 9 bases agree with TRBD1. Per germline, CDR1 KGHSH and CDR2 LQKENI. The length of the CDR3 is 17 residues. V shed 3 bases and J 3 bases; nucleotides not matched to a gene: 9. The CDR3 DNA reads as TGTGCCAGCTCACCCCCCCTGGGACAGGGCAACAATCAGCCCCAGCATTTT. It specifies CASSPPLGQGNNQPQHF.

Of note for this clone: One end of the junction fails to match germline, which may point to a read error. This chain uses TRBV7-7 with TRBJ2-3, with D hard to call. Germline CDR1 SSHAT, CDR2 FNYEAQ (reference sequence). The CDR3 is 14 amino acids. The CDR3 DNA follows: TGTGCTAGCAGCCTAGGGCGTAGCAGAGATACGCAGTATTTT. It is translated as CASSLGRSRDTQYF. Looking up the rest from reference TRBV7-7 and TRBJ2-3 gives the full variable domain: GAGVSQSPRYKVTKRGQDVTLRCDPISSHATLYWYQQALGQGPEFLTYFNYEAQPDKSGLPSDRFSAERPEGSISTLTIQRTEQRDSAMYRCASSLGRSRDTQYFGPGTRLTVL.

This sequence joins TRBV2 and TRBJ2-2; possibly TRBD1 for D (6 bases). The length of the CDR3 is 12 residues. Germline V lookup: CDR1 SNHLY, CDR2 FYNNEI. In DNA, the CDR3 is TGTGGGGGGCAGGGAGACACCGGGGAGCTGTTTTTT. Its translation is CGGQGDTGELFF. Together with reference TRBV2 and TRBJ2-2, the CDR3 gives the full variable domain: EPEVTQTPSHQVTQMGQEVILRCVPISNHLYFYWYRQILGQKVEFLVSFYNNEISEKSEIFDDQFSVERPDGSNFTLKIRSTKLEDSAMYFCGGQGDTGELFFGEGSRLTVL.

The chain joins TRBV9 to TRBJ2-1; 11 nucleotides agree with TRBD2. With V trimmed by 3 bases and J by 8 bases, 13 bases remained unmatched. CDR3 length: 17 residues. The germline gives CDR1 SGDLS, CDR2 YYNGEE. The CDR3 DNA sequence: TGTGCCAGCAGCGCCCTAGCGGGAGGCTTCCCCGGGGATGAGCAGTTCTTC. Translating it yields CASSALAGGFPGDEQFF.

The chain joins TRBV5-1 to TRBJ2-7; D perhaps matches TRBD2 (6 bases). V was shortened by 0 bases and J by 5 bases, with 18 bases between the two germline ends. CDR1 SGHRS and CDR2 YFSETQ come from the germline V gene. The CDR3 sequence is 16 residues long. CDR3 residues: CASSLVPTLAIHEQYF. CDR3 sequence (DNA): TGCGCCAGCAGCTTGGTCCCCACTCTAGCGATCCACGAGCAGTACTTC.

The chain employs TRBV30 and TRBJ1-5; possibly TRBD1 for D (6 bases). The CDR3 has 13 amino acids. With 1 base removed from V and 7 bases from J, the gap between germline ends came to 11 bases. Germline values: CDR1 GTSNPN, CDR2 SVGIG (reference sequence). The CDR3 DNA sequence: TGTGCCTGGAGTGGGGGGGGCGGACAGCCCCAGCATTTT. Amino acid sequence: CAWSGGGGQPQHF.

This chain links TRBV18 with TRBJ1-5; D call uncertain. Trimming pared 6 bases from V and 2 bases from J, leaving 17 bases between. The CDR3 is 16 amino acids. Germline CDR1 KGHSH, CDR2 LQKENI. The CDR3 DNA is TGTGCCAGCTCCCCCGCCTTGGCTGCGGGCAATCAGCCCCAGCATTTT. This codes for CASSPALAAGNQPQHF.

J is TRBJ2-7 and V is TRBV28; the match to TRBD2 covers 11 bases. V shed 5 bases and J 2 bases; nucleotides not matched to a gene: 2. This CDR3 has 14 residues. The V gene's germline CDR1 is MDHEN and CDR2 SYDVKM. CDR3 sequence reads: CASSNSGRAYEQYF. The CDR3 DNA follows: TGTGCCAGCAGTAATAGCGGGAGGGCCTACGAGCAGTACTTC. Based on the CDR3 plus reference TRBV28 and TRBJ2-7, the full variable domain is DVKVTQSSRYLVKRTGEKVFLECVQDMDHENMFWYRQDPGLGLRLIYFSYDVKMKEKGDIPEGYSVSREKKERFSLILESASTNQTSMYLCASSNSGRAYEQYFGPGTRLTVT.

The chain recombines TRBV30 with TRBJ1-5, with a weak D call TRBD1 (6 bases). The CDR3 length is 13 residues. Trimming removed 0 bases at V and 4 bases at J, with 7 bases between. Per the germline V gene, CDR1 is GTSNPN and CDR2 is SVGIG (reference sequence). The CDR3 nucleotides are TGTGCCTGGAGTGTAGGGGGAAATCAGCCCCAGCATTTT. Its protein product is CAWSVGGNQPQHF.

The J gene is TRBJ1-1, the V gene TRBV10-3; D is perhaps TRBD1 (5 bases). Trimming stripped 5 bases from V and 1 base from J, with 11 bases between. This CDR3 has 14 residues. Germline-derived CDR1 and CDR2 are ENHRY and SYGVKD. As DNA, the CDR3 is TGTGCCATCAGTTGGGGGGGTGAGAACACTGAAGCTTTCTTT. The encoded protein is CAISWGGENTEAFF.

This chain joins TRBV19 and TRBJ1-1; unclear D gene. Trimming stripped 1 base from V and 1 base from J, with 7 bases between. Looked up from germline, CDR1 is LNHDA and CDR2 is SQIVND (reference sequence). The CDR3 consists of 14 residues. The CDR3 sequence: CASSIVPGNTEAFF. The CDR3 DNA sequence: TGTGCCAGTAGTATAGTTCCCGGGAACACTGAAGCTTTCTTT. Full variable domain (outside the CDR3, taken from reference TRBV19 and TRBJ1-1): DGGITQSPKYLFRKEGQNVTLSCEQNLNHDAMYWYRQDPGQGLRLIYYSQIVNDFQKGDIAEGYSVSREKKESFPLTVTSAQKNPTAFYLCASSIVPGNTEAFFGQGTRLTVV.

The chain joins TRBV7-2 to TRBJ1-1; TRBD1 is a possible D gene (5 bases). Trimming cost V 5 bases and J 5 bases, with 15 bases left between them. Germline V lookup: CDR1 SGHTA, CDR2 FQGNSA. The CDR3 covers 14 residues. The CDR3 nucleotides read TGTGCCAGCAGCCCTCCTTTGGCAGGGACTGAAGCTTTCTTT. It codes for CASSPPLAGTEAFF.

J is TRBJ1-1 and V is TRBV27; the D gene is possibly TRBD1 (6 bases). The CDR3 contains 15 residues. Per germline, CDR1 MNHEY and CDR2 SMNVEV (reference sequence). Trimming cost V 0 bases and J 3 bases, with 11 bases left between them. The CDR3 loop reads CASSLSQGPYTEAFF. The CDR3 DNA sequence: TGTGCCAGCAGTTTATCCCAGGGGCCCTACACTGAAGCTTTCTTT.